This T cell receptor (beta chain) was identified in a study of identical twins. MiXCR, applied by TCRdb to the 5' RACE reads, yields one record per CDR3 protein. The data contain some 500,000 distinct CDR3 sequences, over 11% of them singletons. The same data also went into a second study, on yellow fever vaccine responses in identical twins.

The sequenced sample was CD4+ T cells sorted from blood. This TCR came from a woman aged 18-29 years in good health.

CDR3 amino acids: CASSPNSDRVYEQYF. As DNA, the CDR3 is TGTGCCAGCTCCCCCAACTCGGACAGGGTCTACGAGCAGTACTTC. The V call is TRBV18, the J call TRBJ2-7; 8 positions agree with TRBD1. V shed 6 bases, J shed 3 bases, and the junction held 10 bases outside the gene matches. The CDR3 loop spans 15 amino acids. The V gene's germline CDR1 is KGHSH and CDR2 LQKENI.